This T cell receptor beta chain emerged from a study of CD8+ T cells in alopecia areata. Notes on the study in general: Scalp sample sequencing also detects resident alphabeta T cells of normal skin. Sharing of TCR sequences between patients (possibly for HLA-related reasons) was less clear than in mice.

Germline CDR1 MDHEN, CDR2 SYDVKM. V shed 6 bases and J shed 1 base, with 10 bases lying between them. This CDR3 is built from 13 residues. As part of sample collection, lesional scalp punch biopsies and peripheral blood were taken from alopecia areata patients. Starting from PBMCs, sorting isolated CD4+ and CD8+ T cells. RNA extraction and reverse transcription yielded cDNA as sequencing template. The protocol was immunoSEQ multiplex PCR, while the TCRdb copy is restricted to in-frame clones and leaves out a portion. This sample carries approximately 99,000 clones, approximately 50% of them seen once, and the ten largest clones take over 20%. As regards this clone: What it binds is not known. Other DNA sequences from this sample encode an identical CDR3 as well.

The chain employs TRBV28 and TRBJ2-7; no definite D call. This clonotype originated in a human donor with alopecia areata. What was sequenced was NKG2D-low CD8+ T cells sorted from blood. CDR3: CASRPGRSYEQYF. The CDR3 DNA reads TGTGCCAGCAGGCCCGGACGTTCCTACGAGCAGTACTTC.